Following are 27 T cell receptor beta chains from one sample sequenced in a study of T-cell memory formation after mild COVID-19. From the 5' RACE reads, TCRdb called clonotypes with MiXCR, one entry per CDR3 protein. The table has almost 350,000 distinct CDR3 sequences, under 25% seen once; the top ten hold roughly 23%. Material for sequencing was PBMCs or a T cell subset sorted from them (not recorded which). The origin of the receptors is a man between 18 and 29 years old who had mild COVID-19 (a few samples of this study predate the infection). Cell type and time point are not known.

In its sample, this clonotype was seen a few times. The V gene is TRBV19, the J gene TRBJ1-5; D gene unclear. CDR3 size: 13 residues. Per germline, CDR1 LNHDA and CDR2 SQIVND (reference sequence). The V end was cut by 6 bases, the J end by 5 bases, with 11 bases between. CDR3: CASSGLKYQPQHF. DNA for the CDR3: TGTGCCAGTAGCGGATTGAAATATCAGCCCCAGCATTTT. Full variable domain (outside the CDR3, taken from reference TRBV19 and TRBJ1-5): DGGITQSPKYLFRKEGQNVTLSCEQNLNHDAMYWYRQDPGQGLRLIYYSQIVNDFQKGDIAEGYSVSREKKESFPLTVTSAQKNPTAFYLCASSGLKYQPQHFGDGTRLSIL.

This clonotype was counted a few times. This chain connects TRBV4-1 to TRBJ2-1; 9 bases agree with TRBD2. This CDR3 comprises 17 residues. CDR1 MGHRA and CDR2 YSYEKL come from the germline V gene. J lost 7 bases, V lost 6 bases, and 16 bases had no gene match. The CDR3 loop reads CASRWLAGTQRSNEQFF. Here the CDR3 DNA reads TGCGCCAGCAGATGGCTAGCGGGGACCCAAAGAAGTAATGAGCAGTTCTTC.

This clonotype was seen only a few times. V and J are TRBV4-1 and TRBJ2-2; 10 bases fit TRBD2. Germline CDR1 is MGHRA and CDR2 is YSYEKL. The CDR3 is made up of 16 amino acids. The trim removed 2 bases at V and 3 bases at J, leaving 3 bases unmatched. The CDR3 protein is CASSQPLAGDTGELFF. CDR3 sequence (DNA): TGCGCCAGCAGCCAACCTCTAGCGGGAGACACCGGGGAGCTGTTTTTT.

This chain connects TRBV5-1 to TRBJ2-5; the D gene could be TRBD1 or TRBD2 (5 bases each). Trimming pared 3 bases from V and 1 base from J, leaving 10 bases between. Germline-derived CDR1 and CDR2 are SGHRS and YFSETQ. The CDR3 is made up of 14 amino acids. The CDR3 is CASSWGRFQETQYF. The CDR3 coding sequence is TGCGCCAGCAGCTGGGGACGCTTCCAAGAGACCCAGTACTTC.

This clonotype was picked up many times. This chain joins TRBV12-3 or TRBV12-4 and TRBJ2-2, with D unresolved. CDR3 length: 16 residues. V lost 3 bases, J lost 0 bases, and 11 bases lay in between. CDR3 nucleotide sequence: TGTGCCAGCAGTTTTGGTAGGGTTACGAACACCGGGGAGCTGTTTTTT. Protein sequence: CASSFGRVTNTGELFF.

This clonotype was found a few times. The chain joins TRBV20-1 to TRBJ1-2; perhaps TRBD1 as D (5 bases). In germline, CDR1 is DFQATT, CDR2 SNEGSKA (reference sequence). V was shortened by 0 bases and J by 9 bases, with 8 bases between the two germline ends. The CDR3 covers 11 residues. CDR3 region: CSARDDRRYTF. In DNA, the CDR3 is TGCAGTGCTAGAGACGACAGACGCTACACCTTC.

The chain is built from TRBV9 and TRBJ1-2; possibly TRBD1 for D (5 bases). Germline values: CDR1 SGDLS, CDR2 YYNGEE. Trimming cost V 3 bases and J 0 bases, with 9 bases left between them. This CDR3 contains 14 residues. DNA of the CDR3: TGTGCCAGCAGCGCTCAGGGAGCTAACTATGGCTACACCTTC. This sequence encodes CASSAQGANYGYTF.

This clonotype was observed a few times. The chain couples TRBV20-1 to TRBJ2-7; 7 bases agree with TRBD2. Germline V gives CDR1 DFQATT, CDR2 SNEGSKA (reference sequence). CDR3 length: 15 amino acids. Unmatched junction bases numbered 13, after V lost 6 bases and J lost 2 bases. The CDR3 DNA follows: TGCAGTGCCCCCATCGAACAGCGGGGTCCCTACGAGCAGTACTTC. It encodes CSAPIEQRGPYEQYF.

This clonotype was seen a few times. The gene calls are TRBV4-3 and TRBJ2-3; D remains ambiguous. Germline CDR1 is LGHNA and CDR2 is YSLEER. V was clipped by 1 base and J by 4 bases, with 6 bases between them. CDR3 length: 13 amino acids. The CDR3 loop is CASSQGRSDTQYF. CDR3 sequence (DNA): TGCGCCAGCAGCCAAGGTCGCTCAGATACGCAGTATTTT.

This chain joins TRBV5-1 and TRBJ1-1, with D tentatively TRBD1 (6 bases). The CDR3 length is 14 residues. V shed 0 bases and J shed 4 bases, with 10 bases lying between them. Germline V gives CDR1 SGHRS, CDR2 YFSETQ. As DNA, the CDR3 is TGCGCCAGCAGCTTGGACAGGGTTGTCACTGAAGCTTTCTTT. Residues: CASSLDRVVTEAFF.

In its sample, this clonotype was seen a few times. The V call is TRBV11-2, the J call TRBJ1-3, with a weak D call TRBD1 (6 bases). This CDR3 is built from 19 residues. V was pared by 4 bases and J by 1 base, with 23 bases between. Germline-derived CDR1 and CDR2 are SGHAT and FQNNGV. The CDR3 reads CASSSTGTHHRESGNTIYF. Written as DNA, the CDR3 is TGTGCCAGCAGCTCGACCGGGACACACCACCGCGAATCTGGAAACACCATATATTTT.

Only a few counts were recorded for this clonotype. The V call is TRBV6-2 or TRBV6-3, the J call TRBJ1-1, with D unresolved. The CDR3 sequence is 13 residues long. Trimming cost V 6 bases and J 4 bases, with 12 bases left between them. In germline, CDR1 is MNHEY, CDR2 SVGEGT. The CDR3: CASSLTLSTEAFF. In nucleotides, the CDR3 is TGTGCCAGCAGCCTTACTTTAAGCACTGAAGCTTTCTTT.

The chain is built from TRBV7-3 and TRBJ2-3, with D possibly matching TRBD2 (5 bases). Per germline, CDR1 SGHTA and CDR2 FQGTGA. This CDR3 has 14 residues. The V end was cut by 5 bases, the J end by 1 base, with 10 bases between. In nucleotides, the CDR3 is TGTGCCAGCAGCATAAACGGGGGCACAGATACGCAGTATTTT. This sequence encodes CASSINGGTDTQYF.

V gene TRBV7-2 combines with J gene TRBJ1-4; no firm D call. Germline CDR1 is SGHTA and CDR2 is FQGNSA. The CDR3 consists of 14 residues. Trimming shortened V by 3 bases and J by 8 bases, and 13 bases separated the two germline ends. For the CDR3, the DNA is TGTGCCAGCAGCTTCAACACCGGCTACGAAAAACTGTTTTTT. The encoded protein is CASSFNTGYEKLFF.

The chain joins TRBV4-2 to TRBJ1-6; perhaps TRBD1 as D (6 bases). Germline CDR1 and CDR2: LGHNA and YNFKEQ. V dropped 0 bases and J dropped 7 bases, with 13 bases sitting between them. There are 16 residues in the CDR3. CDR3 sequence: CASSQDGQGINSPLHF. The CDR3 DNA follows: TGTGCCAGCAGCCAAGATGGCCAGGGGATAAATTCACCCCTCCACTTT.

The rearrangement joins TRBV5-1 to TRBJ1-1; TRBD1 is a possible D gene (6 bases). Germline V gene lookup returns CDR1 SGHRS and CDR2 YFSETQ. The CDR3 is 15 residues long. V was cut by 4 bases and J by 4 bases, with 17 bases left in between. The CDR3 region has the DNA TGCGCCAGCAGCCCTAGTCAGGGGAGAGGCACTGAAGCTTTCTTT. It encodes CASSPSQGRGTEAFF.

This rearrangement joins TRBV7-2 to TRBJ1-1, with D maybe TRBD1 (6 bases). The CDR3 loop spans 12 amino acids. Germline assignment: CDR1 SGHTA and CDR2 FQGNSA. The ends were cut back, 4 bases at V and 4 bases at J, with 7 bases in the middle. The CDR3 nucleotides read TGTGCCAGCAGCTCGACAGGCACTGAAGCTTTCTTT. It translates to CASSSTGTEAFF.

The chain uses TRBV7-9 and TRBJ2-7; the D is unclear. Germline-derived CDR1 and CDR2 are SEHNR and FQNEAQ (reference sequence). CDR3 length: 12 amino acids. V dropped 0 bases and J dropped 4 bases, with 4 bases sitting between them. CDR3 sequence reads: CASSLAAYEQYF. CDR3 coding DNA: TGTGCCAGCAGCTTAGCTGCGTACGAGCAGTACTTC.

This rearrangement joins TRBV6-2 or TRBV6-3 to TRBJ2-3, with 7 bases matching TRBD1. The CDR3 is made up of 16 amino acids. The J segment lost 2 bases and the V segment lost 6 bases, leaving 11 bases of the junction unmatched. Per the germline V gene, CDR1 is MNHEY and CDR2 is SVGEGT. CDR3 loop: CASRPVWDRVTDTQYF. CDR3 coding DNA: TGTGCCAGCAGGCCCGTCTGGGACAGAGTCACAGATACGCAGTATTTT.

A few counts support this clonotype. The J gene is TRBJ1-2, the V gene TRBV25-1; the D gene is possibly TRBD1 (5 bases). CDR1 is MGHDK and CDR2 is SYGVNS in the germline V gene. The germline V and J ends were trimmed by 3 bases and 3 bases, with 11 bases remaining between them. There are 14 residues in the CDR3. CDR3 amino acids: CASSDFGTHYGYTF. The CDR3 nucleotides read TGTGCCAGCAGTGATTTTGGGACTCACTATGGCTACACCTTC.

This clonotype was counted a single time. This chain connects TRBV7-8 to TRBJ1-5; no definite D call. CDR1 SGHVS and CDR2 FQNEAQ come from the germline V gene. Trimming took 0 bases from V and 5 from J, leaving 11 bases between them. The CDR3 spans 15 residues. This chain's CDR3 is CASSLAANYYQPQHF. The CDR3 DNA sequence: TGTGCCAGCAGCTTAGCGGCCAATTACTATCAGCCCCAGCATTTT.

This clonotype was seen a handful of times. V is TRBV5-1 and J is TRBJ2-2; no firm D call. The CDR3 has 16 residues. Trimming pared 0 bases from V and 0 bases from J, leaving 9 bases between. Per germline, CDR1 SGHRS and CDR2 YFSETQ. This CDR3 reads CASSLAFFANTGELFF. The DNA of the CDR3 is TGCGCCAGCAGCTTGGCATTTTTCGCGAACACCGGGGAGCTGTTTTTT.

This clonotype was seen a few times. The rearrangement links TRBV18 to TRBJ1-6, with D hard to call. The length of the CDR3 is 14 residues. V was pared by 4 bases and J by 6 bases, with 10 bases between. Germline CDR1 KGHSH, CDR2 LQKENI. As DNA, the CDR3 is TGTGCCAGCTCACTTCTCCATACTAATTCACCCCTCCACTTT. This translates into CASSLLHTNSPLHF.

This clonotype was seen more than once but under ten times. The rearrangement links TRBV11-2 to TRBJ2-2; D might be TRBD1 (5 bases). Trimming cost V 4 bases and J 2 bases, with 14 bases left between them. CDR1 and CDR2 from the germline V gene are SGHAT and FQNNGV. The CDR3 runs 16 residues. Written as DNA, the CDR3 is TGTGCCAGCAGCTCAAACAGGAATTTAAACACCGGGGAGCTGTTTTTT. As protein: CASSSNRNLNTGELFF.

This clonotype occurred a few times. The chain combines TRBV6-2 or TRBV6-3 with TRBJ2-1; 8 bases agree with TRBD2. Germline CDR1 MNHEY, CDR2 SVGEGT. The CDR3 consists of 15 residues. V was pared by 2 bases and J by 8 bases, with 8 bases of the junction left unmatched. CDR3 DNA sequence: TGTGCCAGCAGTTACCCCGTTATTAGCGGGGATGAGCAGTTCTTC. As protein: CASSYPVISGDEQFF.

This chain uses TRBV5-5 with TRBJ1-3; 10 positions match TRBD1. The J segment lost 2 bases and the V segment lost 4 bases, leaving 3 bases of the junction unmatched. The CDR3 runs to 15 residues. Per germline, CDR1 SGHKS and CDR2 YYEKEE (reference sequence). CDR3 sequence: CASSAGTGAGNTIYF. The CDR3 region has the DNA TGTGCCAGCAGCGCCGGGACAGGGGCTGGAAACACCATATATTTT.

This clonotype was counted between two and nine times. V usage is TRBV6-1 and J usage is TRBJ2-5, with D possibly being TRBD1 (6 bases). The CDR3 totals 16 residues. Germline CDR1 reads MNHNS; CDR2 reads SASEGT. Trimming removed 1 base from V and 4 bases from J, with 16 bases in between. The CDR3 DNA reads as TGTGCCAGCAGTGAAGGTCTAAGGACAGAAGGAGAGACCCAGTACTTC. Residues: CASSEGLRTEGETQYF.